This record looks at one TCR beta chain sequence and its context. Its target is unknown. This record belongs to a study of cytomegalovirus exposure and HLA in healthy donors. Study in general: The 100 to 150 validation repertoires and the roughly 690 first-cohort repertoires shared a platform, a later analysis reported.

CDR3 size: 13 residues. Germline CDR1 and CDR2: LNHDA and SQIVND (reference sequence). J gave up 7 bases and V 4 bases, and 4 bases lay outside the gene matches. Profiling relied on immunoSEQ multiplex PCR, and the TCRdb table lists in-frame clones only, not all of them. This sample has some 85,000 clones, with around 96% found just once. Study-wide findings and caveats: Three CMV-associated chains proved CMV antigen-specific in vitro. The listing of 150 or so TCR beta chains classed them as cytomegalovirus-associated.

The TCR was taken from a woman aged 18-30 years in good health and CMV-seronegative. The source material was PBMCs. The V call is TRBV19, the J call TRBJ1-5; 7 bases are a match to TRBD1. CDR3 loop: CASSTAGGQPQHF. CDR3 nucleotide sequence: TGTGCCAGTAGTACCGCAGGGGGACAGCCCCAGCATTTT.